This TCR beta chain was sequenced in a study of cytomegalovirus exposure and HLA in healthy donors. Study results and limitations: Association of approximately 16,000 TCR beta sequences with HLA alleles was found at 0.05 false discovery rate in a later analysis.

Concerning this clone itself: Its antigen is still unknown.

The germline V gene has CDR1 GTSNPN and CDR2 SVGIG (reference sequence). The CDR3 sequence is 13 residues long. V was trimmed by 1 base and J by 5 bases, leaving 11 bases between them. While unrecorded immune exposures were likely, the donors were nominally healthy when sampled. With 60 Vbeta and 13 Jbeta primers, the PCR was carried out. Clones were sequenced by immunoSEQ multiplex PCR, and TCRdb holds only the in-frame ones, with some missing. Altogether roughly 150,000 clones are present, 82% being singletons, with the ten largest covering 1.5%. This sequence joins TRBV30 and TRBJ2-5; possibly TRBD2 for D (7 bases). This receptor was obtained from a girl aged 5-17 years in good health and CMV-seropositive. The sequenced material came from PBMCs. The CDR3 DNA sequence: TGTGCCTGGAGTGGGGGGGGCCAGGAGACCCAGTACTTC. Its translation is CAWSGGGQETQYF.